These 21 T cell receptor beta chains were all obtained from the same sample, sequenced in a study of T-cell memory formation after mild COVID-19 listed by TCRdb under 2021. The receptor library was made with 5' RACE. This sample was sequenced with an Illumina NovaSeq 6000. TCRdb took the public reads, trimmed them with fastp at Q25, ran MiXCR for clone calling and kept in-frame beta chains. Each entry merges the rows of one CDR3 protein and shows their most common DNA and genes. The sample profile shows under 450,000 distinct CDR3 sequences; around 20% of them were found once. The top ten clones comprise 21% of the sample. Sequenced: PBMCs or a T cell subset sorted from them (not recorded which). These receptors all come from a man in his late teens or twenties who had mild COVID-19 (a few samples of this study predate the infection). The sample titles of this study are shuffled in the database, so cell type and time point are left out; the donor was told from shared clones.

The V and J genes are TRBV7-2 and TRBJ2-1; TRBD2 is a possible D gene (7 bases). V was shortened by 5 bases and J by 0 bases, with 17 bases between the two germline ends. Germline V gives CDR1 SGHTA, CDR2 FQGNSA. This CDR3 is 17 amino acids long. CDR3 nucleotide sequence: TGTGCCAGCAGCGATCCTGCGGGGGCCTACTCCTACAATGAGCAGTTCTTC. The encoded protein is CASSDPAGAYSYNEQFF. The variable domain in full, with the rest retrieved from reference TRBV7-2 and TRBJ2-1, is GAGVSQSPSNKVTEKGKDVELRCDPISGHTALYWYRQSLGQGLEFLIYFQGNSAPDKSGLPSDRFSAERTGGSVSTLTIQRTQQEDSAVYLCASSDPAGAYSYNEQFFGPGTRLTVL.

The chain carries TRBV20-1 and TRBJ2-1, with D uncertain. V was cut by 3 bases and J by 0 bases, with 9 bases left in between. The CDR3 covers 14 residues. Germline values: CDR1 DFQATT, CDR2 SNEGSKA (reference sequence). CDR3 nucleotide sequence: TGCAGTGCTAGTTGGGCTAGCTCCTACAATGAGCAGTTCTTC. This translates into CSASWASSYNEQFF.

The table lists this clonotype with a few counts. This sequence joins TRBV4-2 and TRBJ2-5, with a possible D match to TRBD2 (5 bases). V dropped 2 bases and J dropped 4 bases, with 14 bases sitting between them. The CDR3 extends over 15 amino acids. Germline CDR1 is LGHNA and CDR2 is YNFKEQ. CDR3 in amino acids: CASSQSSPGGETQYF. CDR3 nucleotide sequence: TGTGCCAGCAGCCAAAGCTCCCCAGGAGGAGAGACCCAGTACTTC.

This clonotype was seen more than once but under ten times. The CDR3: CASSIKGSQPQHF. Here the CDR3 DNA reads TGTGCCAGTAGTATAAAGGGGAGTCAGCCCCAGCATTTT. This rearrangement joins TRBV19 to TRBJ1-5; possibly TRBD1 for D (5 bases). With 2 bases removed from V and 6 bases from J, the gap between germline ends came to 8 bases. This CDR3 comprises 13 residues. Germline CDR1 reads LNHDA; CDR2 reads SQIVND (reference sequence). Filled out from reference TRBV19 and TRBJ1-5, the complete variable domain reads DGGITQSPKYLFRKEGQNVTLSCEQNLNHDAMYWYRQDPGQGLRLIYYSQIVNDFQKGDIAEGYSVSREKKESFPLTVTSAQKNPTAFYLCASSIKGSQPQHFGDGTRLSIL.

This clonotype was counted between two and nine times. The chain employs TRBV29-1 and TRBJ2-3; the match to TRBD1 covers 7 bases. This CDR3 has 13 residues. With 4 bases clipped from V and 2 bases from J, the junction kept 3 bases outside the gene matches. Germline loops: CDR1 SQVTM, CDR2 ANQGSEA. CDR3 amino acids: CSVAQGVTDTQYF. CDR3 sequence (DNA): TGCAGCGTTGCCCAGGGGGTCACAGATACGCAGTATTTT.

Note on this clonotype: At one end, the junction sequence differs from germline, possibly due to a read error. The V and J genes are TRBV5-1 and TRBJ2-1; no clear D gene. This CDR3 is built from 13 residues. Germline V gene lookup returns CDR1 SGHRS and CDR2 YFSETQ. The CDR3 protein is CAISLAMVNEQFF. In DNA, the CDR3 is TGCGCCATCAGCTTGGCCATGGTTAATGAGCAGTTCTTC.

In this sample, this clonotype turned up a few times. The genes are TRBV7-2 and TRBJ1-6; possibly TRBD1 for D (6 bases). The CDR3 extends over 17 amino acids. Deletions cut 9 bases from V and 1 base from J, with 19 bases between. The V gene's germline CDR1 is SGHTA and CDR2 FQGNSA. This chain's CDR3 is CASTSSGARSYNSPLHF. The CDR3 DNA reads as TGTGCCAGTACCTCCTCGGGGGCGCGATCCTATAATTCACCCCTCCACTTT.

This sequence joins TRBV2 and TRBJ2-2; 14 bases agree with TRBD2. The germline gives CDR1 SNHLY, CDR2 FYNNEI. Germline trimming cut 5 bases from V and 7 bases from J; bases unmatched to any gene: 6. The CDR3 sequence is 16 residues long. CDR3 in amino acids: CASSSTSGGAGGELFF. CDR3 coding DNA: TGTGCCAGCAGTTCGACTAGCGGGGGGGCTGGCGGGGAGCTGTTTTTT.

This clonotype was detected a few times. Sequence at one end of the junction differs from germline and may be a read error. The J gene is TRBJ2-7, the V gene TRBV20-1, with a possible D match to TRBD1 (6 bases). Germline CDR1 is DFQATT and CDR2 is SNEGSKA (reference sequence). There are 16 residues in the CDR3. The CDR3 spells CSARDRYRDREHEQYF. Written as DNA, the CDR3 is TGCAGTGCCAGAGACCGTTACAGGGATAGAGAACACGAGCAGTACTTC.

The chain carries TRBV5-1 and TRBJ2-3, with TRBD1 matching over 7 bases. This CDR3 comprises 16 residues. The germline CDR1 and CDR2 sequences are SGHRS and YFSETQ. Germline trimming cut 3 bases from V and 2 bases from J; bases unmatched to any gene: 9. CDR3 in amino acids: CASSSTGTQHTDTQYF. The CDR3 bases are TGCGCCAGCAGCTCGACAGGGACCCAGCACACAGATACGCAGTATTTT.

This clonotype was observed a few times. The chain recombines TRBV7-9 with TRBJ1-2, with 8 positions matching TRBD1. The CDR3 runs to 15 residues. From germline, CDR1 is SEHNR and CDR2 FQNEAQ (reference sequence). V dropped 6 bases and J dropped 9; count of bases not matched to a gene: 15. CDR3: CASSFRFAGGWSYTF. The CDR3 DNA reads TGTGCCAGCAGTTTTAGGTTTGCAGGGGGCTGGAGCTACACCTTC.

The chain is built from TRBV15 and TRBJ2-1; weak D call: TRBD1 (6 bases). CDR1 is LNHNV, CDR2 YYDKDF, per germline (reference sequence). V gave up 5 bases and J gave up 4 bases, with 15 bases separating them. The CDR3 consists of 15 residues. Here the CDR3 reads CATSERRTVYNEQFF. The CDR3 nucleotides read TGTGCCACCAGCGAACGGCGGACAGTATACAATGAGCAGTTCTTC.

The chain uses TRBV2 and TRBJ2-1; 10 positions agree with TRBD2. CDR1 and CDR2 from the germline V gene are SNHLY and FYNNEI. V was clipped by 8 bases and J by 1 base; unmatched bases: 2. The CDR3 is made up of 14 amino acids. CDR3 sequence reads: CASGLADSYNEQFF. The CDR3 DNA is TGTGCCAGCGGACTAGCGGATTCCTACAATGAGCAGTTCTTC.

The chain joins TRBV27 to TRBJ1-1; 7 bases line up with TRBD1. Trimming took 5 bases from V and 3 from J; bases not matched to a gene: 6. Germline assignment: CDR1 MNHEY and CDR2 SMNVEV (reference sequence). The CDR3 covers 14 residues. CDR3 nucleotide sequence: TGTGCCAGCAGTCTACAGGGGCGATACACTGAAGCTTTCTTT. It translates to CASSLQGRYTEAFF.

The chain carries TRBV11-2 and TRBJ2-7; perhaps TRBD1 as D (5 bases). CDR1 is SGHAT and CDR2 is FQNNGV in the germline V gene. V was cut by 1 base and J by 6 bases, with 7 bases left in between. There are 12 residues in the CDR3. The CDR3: CASSLVQAEQYF. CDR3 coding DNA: TGTGCCAGCAGCTTAGTACAGGCCGAGCAGTACTTC.

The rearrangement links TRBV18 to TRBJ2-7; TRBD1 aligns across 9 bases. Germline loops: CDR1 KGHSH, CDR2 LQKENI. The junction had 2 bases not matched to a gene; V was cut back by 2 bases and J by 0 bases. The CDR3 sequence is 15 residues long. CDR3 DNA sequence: TGTGCCAGCTCACCAGGACAGGGGAACTCCTACGAGCAGTACTTC. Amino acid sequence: CASSPGQGNSYEQYF.

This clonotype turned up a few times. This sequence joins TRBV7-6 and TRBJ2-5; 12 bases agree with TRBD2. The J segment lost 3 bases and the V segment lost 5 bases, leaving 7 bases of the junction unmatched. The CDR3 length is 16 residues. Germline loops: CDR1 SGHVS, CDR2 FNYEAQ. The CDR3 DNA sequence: TGTGCCAGCAGCCCGCGCCTAGCGGGGGGGGAAGAGACCCAGTACTTC. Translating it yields CASSPRLAGGEETQYF.

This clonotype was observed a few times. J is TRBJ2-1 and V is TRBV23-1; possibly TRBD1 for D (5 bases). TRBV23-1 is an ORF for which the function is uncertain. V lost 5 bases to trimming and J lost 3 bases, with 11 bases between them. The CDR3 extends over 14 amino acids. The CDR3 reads CASSYRTVYNEQFF. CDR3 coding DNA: TGCGCCAGCAGTTACAGGACGGTCTACAATGAGCAGTTCTTC.

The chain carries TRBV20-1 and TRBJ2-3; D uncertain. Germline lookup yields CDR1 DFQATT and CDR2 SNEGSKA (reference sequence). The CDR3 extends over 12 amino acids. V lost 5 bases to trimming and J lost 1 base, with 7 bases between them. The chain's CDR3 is CSALTRTDTQYF. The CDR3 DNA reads TGCAGTGCTCTTACGCGCACAGATACGCAGTATTTT.

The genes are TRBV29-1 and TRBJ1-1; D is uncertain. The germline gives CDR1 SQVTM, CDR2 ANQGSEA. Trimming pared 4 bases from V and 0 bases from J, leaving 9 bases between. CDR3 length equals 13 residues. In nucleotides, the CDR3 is TGCAGCGTTGTCCGGTCCATGAACACTGAAGCTTTCTTT. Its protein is CSVVRSMNTEAFF. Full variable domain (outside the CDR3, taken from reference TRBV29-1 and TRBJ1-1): SAVISQKPSRDICQRGTSLTIQCQVDSQVTMMFWYRQQPGQSLTLIATANQGSEATYESGFVIDKFPISRPNLTFSTLTVSNMSPEDSSIYLCSVVRSMNTEAFFGQGTRLTVV.

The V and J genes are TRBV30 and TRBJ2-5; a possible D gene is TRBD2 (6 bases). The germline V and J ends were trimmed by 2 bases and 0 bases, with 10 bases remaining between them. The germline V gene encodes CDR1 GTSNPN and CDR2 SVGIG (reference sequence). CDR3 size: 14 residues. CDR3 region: CAWSWGVHQETQYF. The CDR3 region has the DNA TGTGCCTGGAGTTGGGGGGTACACCAAGAGACCCAGTACTTC.